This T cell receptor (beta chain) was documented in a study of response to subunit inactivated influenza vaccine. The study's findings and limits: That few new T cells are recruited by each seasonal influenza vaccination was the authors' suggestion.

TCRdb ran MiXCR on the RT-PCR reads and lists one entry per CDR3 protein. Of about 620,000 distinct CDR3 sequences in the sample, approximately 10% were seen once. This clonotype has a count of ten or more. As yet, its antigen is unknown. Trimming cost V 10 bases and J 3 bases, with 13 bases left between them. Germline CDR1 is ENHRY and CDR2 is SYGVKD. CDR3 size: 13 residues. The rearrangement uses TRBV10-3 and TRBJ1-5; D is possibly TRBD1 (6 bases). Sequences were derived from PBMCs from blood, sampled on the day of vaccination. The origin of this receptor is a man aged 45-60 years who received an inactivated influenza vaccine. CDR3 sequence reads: CATRQAVNQPQHF. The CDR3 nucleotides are TGTGCCACCCGACAGGCGGTCAATCAGCCCCAGCATTTT.